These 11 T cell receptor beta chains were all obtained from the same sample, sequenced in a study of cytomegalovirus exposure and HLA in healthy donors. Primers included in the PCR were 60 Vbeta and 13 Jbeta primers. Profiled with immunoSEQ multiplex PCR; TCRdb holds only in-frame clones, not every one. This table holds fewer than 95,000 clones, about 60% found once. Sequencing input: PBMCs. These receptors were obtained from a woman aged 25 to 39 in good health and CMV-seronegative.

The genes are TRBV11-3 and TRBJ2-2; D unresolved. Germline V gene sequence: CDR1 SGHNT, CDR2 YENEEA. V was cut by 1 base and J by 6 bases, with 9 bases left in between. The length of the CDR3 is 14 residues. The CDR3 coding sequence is TGTGCCAGCAGCTTAGGCCATGGAGCCGGGGAGCTGTTTTTT. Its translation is CASSLGHGAGELFF.

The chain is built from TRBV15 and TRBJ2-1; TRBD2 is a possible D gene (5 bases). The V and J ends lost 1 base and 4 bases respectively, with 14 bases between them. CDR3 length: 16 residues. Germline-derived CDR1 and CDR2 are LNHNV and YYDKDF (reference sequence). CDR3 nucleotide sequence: TGTGCCACCAGCAGAGCCGACGGGATTAGGTACAATGAGCAGTTCTTC. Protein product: CATSRADGIRYNEQFF. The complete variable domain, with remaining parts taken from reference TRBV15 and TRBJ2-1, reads DAMVIQNPRYQVTQFGKPVTLSCSQTLNHNVMYWYQQKSSQAPKLLFHYYDKDFNNEADTPDNFQSRRPNTSFCFLDIRSPGLGDTAMYLCATSRADGIRYNEQFFGPGTRLTVL.

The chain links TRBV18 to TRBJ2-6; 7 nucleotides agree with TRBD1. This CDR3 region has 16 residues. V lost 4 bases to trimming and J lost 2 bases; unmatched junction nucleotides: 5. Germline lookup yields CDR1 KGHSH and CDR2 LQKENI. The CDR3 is CASSRRQGAGANVLTF. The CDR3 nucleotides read TGTGCCAGCTCACGAAGACAGGGAGCTGGGGCCAACGTCCTGACTTTC.

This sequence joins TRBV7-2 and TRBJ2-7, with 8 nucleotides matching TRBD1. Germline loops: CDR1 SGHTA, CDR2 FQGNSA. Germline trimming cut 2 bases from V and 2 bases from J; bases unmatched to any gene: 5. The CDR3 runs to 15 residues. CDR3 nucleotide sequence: TGTGCCAGCAGCTTAAGGGGACAGGATACCTACGAGCAGTACTTC. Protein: CASSLRGQDTYEQYF.

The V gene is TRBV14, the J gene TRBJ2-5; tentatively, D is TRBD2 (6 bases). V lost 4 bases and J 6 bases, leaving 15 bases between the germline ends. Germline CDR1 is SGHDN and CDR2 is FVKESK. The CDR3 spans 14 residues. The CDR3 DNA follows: TGTGCCAGCAGCCCCTCGGCCGGGGGAAAGACCCAGTACTTC. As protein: CASSPSAGGKTQYF.

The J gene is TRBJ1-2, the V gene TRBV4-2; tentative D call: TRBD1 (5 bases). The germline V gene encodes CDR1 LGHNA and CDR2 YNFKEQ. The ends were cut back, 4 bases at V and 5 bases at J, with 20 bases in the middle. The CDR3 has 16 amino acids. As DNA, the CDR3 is TGTGCCAGCAGCCGGGGAGGGACGGACCCACCTTATGGCTACACCTTC. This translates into CASSRGGTDPPYGYTF.

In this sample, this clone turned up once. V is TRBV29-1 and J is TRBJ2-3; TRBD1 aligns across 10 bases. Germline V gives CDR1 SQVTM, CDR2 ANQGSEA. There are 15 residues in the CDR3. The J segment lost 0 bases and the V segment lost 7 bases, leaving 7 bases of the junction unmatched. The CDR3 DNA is TGCAGCGGCCATTCGACAGGGGGCAGCACAGATACGCAGTATTTT. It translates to CSGHSTGGSTDTQYF.

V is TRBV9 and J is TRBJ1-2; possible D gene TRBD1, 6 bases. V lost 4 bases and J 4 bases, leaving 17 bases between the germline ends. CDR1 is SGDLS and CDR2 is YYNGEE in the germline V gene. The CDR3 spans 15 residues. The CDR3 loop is CASSSPRQGSYGYTF. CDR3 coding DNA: TGTGCCAGCAGCTCCCCGAGGCAGGGGTCCTATGGCTACACCTTC.

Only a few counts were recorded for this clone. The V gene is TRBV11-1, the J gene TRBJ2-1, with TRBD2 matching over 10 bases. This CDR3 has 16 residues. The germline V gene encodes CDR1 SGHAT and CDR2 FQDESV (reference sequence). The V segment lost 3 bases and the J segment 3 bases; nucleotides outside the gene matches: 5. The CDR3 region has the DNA TGTGCCAGCAGCTTGAGACTAGCGGGCTACTACAATGAGCAGTTCTTC. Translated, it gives CASSLRLAGYYNEQFF.

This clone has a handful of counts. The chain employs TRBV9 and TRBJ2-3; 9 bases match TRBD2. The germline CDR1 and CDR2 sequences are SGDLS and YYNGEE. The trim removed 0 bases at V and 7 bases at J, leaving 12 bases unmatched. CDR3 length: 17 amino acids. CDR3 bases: TGTGCCAGCAGCGTAGTTCATGGCGGGGGGGCAATTAATACGCAGTATTTT. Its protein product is CASSVVHGGGAINTQYF.

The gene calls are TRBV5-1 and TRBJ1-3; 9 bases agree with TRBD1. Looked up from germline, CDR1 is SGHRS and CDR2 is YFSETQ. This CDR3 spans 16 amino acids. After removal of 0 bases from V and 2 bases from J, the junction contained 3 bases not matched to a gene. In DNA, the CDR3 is TGCGCCAGCAGCTTGGGGGACAGGGTGGCTGGAAACACCATATATTTT. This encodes CASSLGDRVAGNTIYF.